Listed here are 14 T cell receptor beta chains from one sample, sequenced in a study of T cells after yellow fever vaccination. TCRdb recomputed calls from the 5' RACE reads with MiXCR, one row per CDR3 protein. This sample has about 130,000 distinct CDR3 sequences, with approximately 8.4% found just once. Sequencing was performed on CD8+ T cells sorted from PBMCs, taken on the day of the yellow fever booster vaccination. The receptors derive from a man younger than 35 who received the YFV17D yellow fever vaccine.

This clonotype has only a few counts. The rearrangement uses TRBV5-6 and TRBJ1-2; unclear D gene. The CDR3 runs to 17 residues. Trimming left V 2 bases short and J 4 bases short, with 21 bases between. From germline, CDR1 is SGHDT and CDR2 YYEEEE. The CDR3 DNA reads as TGTGCCAGCAGCTTTGAGTATGTGCAGACTATGGTCTATGGCTACACCTTC. It yields the protein CASSFEYVQTMVYGYTF.

The chain uses TRBV5-4 and TRBJ1-2, with 7 bases identical to TRBD1. The CDR3 has 13 amino acids. The germline CDR1 and CDR2 sequences are SGHNT and YYREEE (reference sequence). With 5 bases clipped from V and 3 bases from J, the junction kept 4 bases outside the gene matches. The CDR3 region is CASSIDRDYGYTF. Written as DNA, the CDR3 is TGTGCCAGCAGTATCGACAGGGACTATGGCTACACCTTC.

In this sample, this clonotype turned up a few times. The chain joins TRBV20-1 to TRBJ1-2, with 8 bases fitting TRBD1. The CDR3 runs to 14 residues. Unmatched junction bases numbered 7, after V lost 0 bases and J lost 7 bases. Germline V gene lookup returns CDR1 DFQATT and CDR2 SNEGSKA (reference sequence). CDR3 nucleotide sequence: TGCAGTGCTAGAGATTTTGGACAGGGTATTGGCTACACCTTC. Translation gives CSARDFGQGIGYTF.

This clonotype was picked up many times. The V gene is TRBV14, the J gene TRBJ1-1; 7 bases fit TRBD1. The CDR3 spans 14 residues. Unmatched junction bases numbered 9, after V lost 7 bases and J lost 4 bases. The germline gives CDR1 SGHDN, CDR2 FVKESK. The DNA of the CDR3 is TGTGCCAGCAACTATTTAGGGGGCCGCACTGAAGCTTTCTTT. It yields the protein CASNYLGGRTEAFF. The full variable domain, completed using reference TRBV14 and TRBJ1-1, is EAGVTQFPSHSVIEKGQTVTLRCDPISGHDNLYWYRRVMGKEIKFLLHFVKESKQDESGMPNNRFLAERTGGTYSTLKVQPAELEDSGVYFCASNYLGGRTEAFFGQGTRLTVV.

The table lists this clonotype with many counts. One junction end disagrees with the germline gene, perhaps due to a read error. CDR3 DNA: TGTGCCAGCAGCCTCGGACAGAACCTTAAGAACTTC. Translation gives CASSLGQNLKNF. The J gene is TRBJ2-4, the V gene TRBV4-2; D may be TRBD1 (6 bases). From germline, CDR1 is LGHNA and CDR2 YNFKEQ. The CDR3 is 12 residues long.

This clonotype was counted many times. This chain joins TRBV5-5 and TRBJ2-7; the match to TRBD1 covers 7 bases. After removal of 3 bases from V and 4 bases from J, the junction contained 4 bases not matched to a gene. The CDR3 consists of 13 residues. Germline assignment: CDR1 SGHKS and CDR2 YYEKEE (reference sequence). The CDR3 DNA reads as TGTGCCAGCAGCTGGGACAGCTATTACGAGCAGTACTTC. It is translated as CASSWDSYYEQYF.

The chain has TRBV7-6 and TRBJ1-1, with 7 nucleotides matching TRBD1. Germline values: CDR1 SGHVS, CDR2 FNYEAQ. The CDR3 has 15 residues. Trimming removed 4 bases from V and 6 bases from J; junction bases left unmatched: 11. The CDR3 is CASSSKTGFSPEAFF. DNA for the CDR3: TGTGCCAGCAGCTCCAAGACAGGGTTTAGCCCTGAAGCTTTCTTT.

This chain links TRBV4-1 with TRBJ1-2; 10 bases match TRBD1. The CDR3 sequence is 15 residues long. CDR1 is MGHRA and CDR2 is YSYEKL in the germline V gene. With V trimmed by 4 bases and J by 3 bases, 5 bases remained unmatched. The CDR3 loop reads CASSPWDRGDYGYTF. CDR3 sequence (DNA): TGCGCCAGCAGCCCATGGGACAGGGGCGACTATGGCTACACCTTC.

The chain combines TRBV27 with TRBJ1-6; D might be TRBD1 (5 bases). V dropped 1 base and J dropped 1 base, with 8 bases sitting between them. The CDR3 runs 16 residues. In germline, CDR1 is MNHEY, CDR2 SMNVEV (reference sequence). This CDR3 reads CASSLFGGSYNSPLHF. DNA for the CDR3: TGTGCCAGCAGTTTATTTGGGGGTTCCTATAATTCACCCCTCCACTTT.

Only a few counts were recorded for this clonotype. The chain uses TRBV9 and TRBJ1-5; maybe TRBD1 (6 bases). V was pared by 4 bases and J by 5 bases, with 13 bases between. The CDR3 is 14 amino acids. Germline assignment: CDR1 SGDLS and CDR2 YYNGEE. The DNA of the CDR3 is TGTGCCAGCAGCACGTGGGACACCCATCAGCCCCAGCATTTT. This translates into CASSTWDTHQPQHF. Supplemented by reference TRBV9 and TRBJ1-5, the full variable domain reads DSGVTQTPKHLITATGQRVTLRCSPRSGDLSVYWYQQSLDQGLQFLIQYYNGEERAKGNILERFSAQQFPDLHSELNLSSLELGDSALYFCASSTWDTHQPQHFGDGTRLSIL.

The CDR3 DNA reads as TGTGCCAGCAGTGATAGGGGTGCTTACACAGATACGCAGTATTTT. Its protein product is CASSDRGAYTDTQYF. The chain couples TRBV2 to TRBJ2-3; TRBD1 might be the D (5 bases). This CDR3 comprises 15 residues. Trimming shortened V by 3 bases and J by 2 bases, and 12 bases separated the two germline ends. CDR1 and CDR2 (germline): SNHLY, FYNNEI.

This clonotype occurred a few times. The CDR3: CSASPGYEQYF. CDR3 DNA sequence: TGCAGTGCTAGCCCGGGATACGAGCAGTACTTC. The genes are TRBV20-1 and TRBJ2-7; possibly TRBD2 for D (5 bases). Germline V CDR1 and CDR2: DFQATT, SNEGSKA (reference sequence). The CDR3 length is 11 residues. The V end lost 3 bases, the J end lost 4 bases, and 7 bases lay between the germline ends.

This clonotype was counted ten times or more. The V call is TRBV4-1, the J call TRBJ2-1, with TRBD1 matching over 9 bases. With 4 bases clipped from V and 6 bases from J, the junction kept 7 bases outside the gene matches. CDR3 length: 15 residues. CDR1 is MGHRA, CDR2 YSYEKL, per germline. CDR3 sequence (DNA): TGCGCCAGCAGCCCCAAGGGACAGGGAAGCAATGAGCAGTTCTTC. It translates to CASSPKGQGSNEQFF.

This clonotype was seen only a few times. The chain links TRBV6-2 or TRBV6-3 to TRBJ1-1, with 10 bases fitting TRBD1. The CDR3 loop spans 16 amino acids. V gave up 2 bases and J gave up 0 bases; unmatched junction bases: 3. In germline, CDR1 is MNHEY, CDR2 SVGEGT. The chain's CDR3 is CASSYATGGMNTEAFF. The DNA for the CDR3 is TGTGCCAGCAGTTACGCGACAGGGGGCATGAACACTGAAGCTTTCTTT.